The TCR beta chain under discussion was sequenced for a study of T cells in Graves' hyperthyroidism and ophthalmopathy. Study-level points and caveats: Peripheral blood also featured most of the thyroid clonotypes expanded above 0.001. The model anticipated ophthalmopathy a median approximately 6.6 months pre-onset.

This clonotype was detected many times. Its antigen is not known. Amplified TCR beta CDR3 regions came from RNA transcripts. HTBI primers were employed in a first-round RT-PCR of the TCR CDR3. TCRdb passed the multiplex PCR reads through MiXCR, listing each CDR3 protein once. The sample lists 450,000 to 600,000 distinct CDR3 sequences, 13% to 15% seen once, with 11% to 15% in the top ten. An absence of ophthalmopathy progression within 18 months meant stable Graves' hyperthyroidism. Patients with uncontrolled infections, other autoimmune diseases, pregnancy or lactation were excluded. Unmatched junction bases numbered 5, after V lost 1 base and J lost 4 bases. The germline gives CDR1 SGHTA, CDR2 FQGTGA. The CDR3 covers 15 residues.

The sample was blood. This sequence was found in a woman between 35 and 50 years old with Graves' hyperthyroidism. The rearrangement joins TRBV7-3 to TRBJ2-7; 9 bases are a match to TRBD2. The DNA of the CDR3 is TGTGCCAGCAGCTTAAAGGCGGGAGGGCCTTACGAGCAGTACTTC. This encodes CASSLKAGGPYEQYF.